The 30 T cell receptor beta chains below all came from one sample that was sequenced in a study of CD4 T cell repertoires in COVID-19. The memory T cells were sequenced right after ex vivo isolation, without culture. TCRdb keeps only in-frame clones here, not all; method: immunoSEQ multiplex PCR. Counted here are about 22,000 clones, 80% to 90% occurring once; the ten biggest clones make up approximately 0.6%. The sequencing used central memory CD4+ T cells from blood, collected before the COVID-19 pandemic. Receptors originate from a human donor who had COVID-19.

The chain links TRBV5-4 to TRBJ2-5, with D possibly matching TRBD1 (6 bases). Germline V gene lookup returns CDR1 SGHNT and CDR2 YYREEE (reference sequence). CDR3 size: 17 residues. The V gene lost 0 bases and the J gene lost 1 base, with 16 bases spanning the gap. The DNA for the CDR3 is TGTGCCAGCAGCTTGGTTCCAGGGGCCTCCTTCCAAGAGACCCAGTACTTC. Its translation: CASSLVPGASFQETQYF.

This clone was seen once. The CDR3 DNA is TGTGCCAGTAGTATAGGGCACAGGGGGGGAGAGACCCAGTACTTC. Encoded protein: CASSIGHRGGETQYF. This chain uses TRBV19 with TRBJ2-5; the D gene is possibly TRBD1 (8 bases). Germline V lookup: CDR1 LNHDA, CDR2 SQIVND (reference sequence). V was clipped by 1 base and J by 4 bases, with 13 bases between them. This CDR3 region has 15 residues.

A remark on this clone: The same CDR3 is also encoded by other DNA sequences in this sample. This chain joins TRBV6-5 and TRBJ2-7; 10 positions match TRBD1. The CDR3 runs to 16 residues. Losses at the gene ends were 3 bases for V and 0 bases for J; bases not matched to a gene: 5. Germline V gene sequence: CDR1 MNHEY, CDR2 SVGAGI. Here the CDR3 DNA reads TGTGCCAGCAGTTATGGGACAGGGGCGCTCTCCTACGAGCAGTACTTC. As protein: CASSYGTGALSYEQYF.

The table lists this clone with a count of one. V gene TRBV6-1 combines with J gene TRBJ1-1, with TRBD1 matching 8 bases. With 4 bases clipped from V and 0 bases from J, the junction kept 1 base outside the gene matches. Germline values: CDR1 MNHNS, CDR2 SASEGT. The CDR3 runs 14 residues. The CDR3 protein is CASSVDRVNTEAFF. DNA of the CDR3: TGTGCCAGCAGTGTGGACAGGGTGAACACTGAAGCTTTCTTT.

This sequence joins TRBV19 and TRBJ2-1, with a weak D call TRBD2 (7 bases). CDR1 and CDR2 from the germline V gene are LNHDA and SQIVND (reference sequence). Trimming left V 3 bases short and J 8 bases short, with 14 bases between. The length of the CDR3 is 14 residues. The CDR3 nucleotides read TGTGCCAGTAGTATCACGGGGGGCTGGCATGAGCAGTTCTTC. This sequence encodes CASSITGGWHEQFF.

The chain recombines TRBV11-3 with TRBJ2-1, with 10 bases that match TRBD2. J gave up 6 bases and V 5 bases, and 4 bases lay outside the gene matches. The germline CDR1 and CDR2 sequences are SGHNT and YENEEA. The length of the CDR3 is 14 residues. CDR3 DNA sequence: TGTGCCAGCAGCGGGCGGACTAGCGGCAATGAGCAGTTCTTC. Amino acids: CASSGRTSGNEQFF.

The chain joins TRBV5-8 to TRBJ1-5; D ambiguous. Germline-derived CDR1 and CDR2 are SGHTS and YDEGEE. CDR3 length: 13 amino acids. Trimming shortened V by 5 bases and J by 1 base, and 7 bases separated the two germline ends. CDR3 nucleotides: TGTGCCAGCAGACCAGGCAGCAATCAGCCCCAGCATTTT. This gives the protein CASRPGSNQPQHF.

The sample holds a few counts of this clone. The chain employs TRBV6-5 and TRBJ1-1, with TRBD1 as a possible D gene (6 bases). CDR3 length: 14 amino acids. V gave up 4 bases and J gave up 6 bases, with 15 bases separating them. Germline CDR1 is MNHEY and CDR2 is SVGAGI. The CDR3 sequence: CASSSPTQGSEAFF. CDR3 nucleotide sequence: TGTGCCAGCAGTTCACCTACACAGGGATCTGAAGCTTTCTTT.

V and J are TRBV6-1 and TRBJ2-3; the match to TRBD1 covers 8 bases. From germline, CDR1 is MNHNS and CDR2 SASEGT. The CDR3 covers 14 residues. J was trimmed by 4 bases and V by 8 bases; bases with no gene match: 8. The chain's CDR3 is CASHTIQGADTQYF. The CDR3 DNA follows: TGTGCCAGCCATACTATACAGGGGGCAGATACGCAGTATTTT.

The chain carries TRBV5-1 and TRBJ1-1; no reliable D call. CDR1 is SGHRS, CDR2 YFSETQ, per germline. With 4 bases removed from V and 0 bases from J, the gap between germline ends came to 13 bases. CDR3 size: 15 residues. The CDR3 spells CASSKTLTVNTEAFF. The CDR3 coding sequence is TGCGCCAGCAGCAAAACCCTGACTGTGAACACTGAAGCTTTCTTT.

The rearrangement uses TRBV11-2 and TRBJ2-3; 9 bases line up with TRBD2. This CDR3 region has 15 residues. J lost 2 bases, V lost 6 bases, and 6 bases had no gene match. Germline lookup yields CDR1 SGHAT and CDR2 FQNNGV. The CDR3 DNA follows: TGTGCCAGCAGAAATAGCGGGGGCTTCACAGATACGCAGTATTTT. It specifies CASRNSGGFTDTQYF. The whole variable domain, filled in from reference TRBV11-2 and TRBJ2-3, reads EAGVAQSPRYKIIEKRQSVAFWCNPISGHATLYWYQQILGQGPKLLIQFQNNGVVDDSQLPKDRFSAERLKGVDSTLKIQPAKLEDSAVYLCASRNSGGFTDTQYFGPGTRLTVL.

This clone was observed once. V usage is TRBV6-1 and J usage is TRBJ2-7; 9 bases fit TRBD1. This CDR3 spans 15 amino acids. Germline V gene sequence: CDR1 MNHNS, CDR2 SASEGT. After removal of 11 bases from V and 3 bases from J, the junction contained 14 bases not matched to a gene. CDR3 nucleotide sequence: TGTGCCGGAAGGCGGACGGGACAGGGTTACTACGAGCAGTACTTC. It specifies CAGRRTGQGYYEQYF.

The chain is built from TRBV5-5 and TRBJ2-5; TRBD2 matches 10 bases. The CDR3 totals 16 residues. The germline V gene encodes CDR1 SGHKS and CDR2 YYEKEE (reference sequence). Trimming at V came to 6 bases and at J to 1 base, leaving 9 bases not matched to a gene. CDR3: CASKRTSGTSQETQYF. CDR3 DNA: TGTGCCAGCAAGAGGACTAGCGGAACTTCCCAAGAGACCCAGTACTTC.

CDR3 bases: TGTGCCAGCAGCTTAGTCCAGGGAGGCGATCAGCCCCAGCATTTT. Residues: CASSLVQGGDQPQHF. J is TRBJ1-5 and V is TRBV7-2; D is possibly TRBD1 (5 bases). Germline CDR1 and CDR2: SGHTA and FQGNSA. Deletions cut 1 base from V and 5 bases from J, with 12 bases between. The CDR3 has 15 amino acids.

The CDR3 nucleotides read TGCGCCAGCAGCTTGAACAGGGGTTACGAGCAGTACTTC. Its protein is CASSLNRGYEQYF. The V gene is TRBV5-1, the J gene TRBJ2-7, with 7 bases matching TRBD1. Per germline, CDR1 SGHRS and CDR2 YFSETQ. The CDR3 has 13 residues. V dropped 1 base and J dropped 4; count of bases not matched to a gene: 2.

The J gene is TRBJ2-2, the V gene TRBV5-1, with 10 nucleotides matching TRBD2. Germline V gives CDR1 SGHRS, CDR2 YFSETQ. The CDR3 runs 18 residues. V was pared by 1 base and J by 4 bases, with 10 bases of the junction left unmatched. CDR3 DNA: TGCGCCAGCAGCTTGAGGGCCTCTAGCGGGAGTGGCACCGGGGAGCTGTTTTTT. It translates to CASSLRASSGSGTGELFF. Full variable domain (outside the CDR3, taken from reference TRBV5-1 and TRBJ2-2): KAGVTQTPRYLIKTRGQQVTLSCSPISGHRSVSWYQQTPGQGLQFLFEYFSETQRNKGNFPGRFSGRQFSNSRSEMNVSTLELGDSALYLCASSLRASSGSGTGELFFGEGSRLTVL.

The chain has TRBV11-2 and TRBJ1-1; no clear D gene. The V and J ends lost 1 base and 7 bases respectively, with 4 bases between them. The CDR3 has 11 residues. Germline assignment: CDR1 SGHAT and CDR2 FQNNGV. The CDR3 reads CASSLAGEAFF. As DNA, the CDR3 is TGTGCCAGCAGCTTAGCAGGTGAAGCTTTCTTT.

This clone was detected only once. The rearrangement joins TRBV7-9 to TRBJ1-2; 7 nucleotides align to TRBD1. Germline V gene data show CDR1 as SEHNR and CDR2 as FQNEAQ (reference sequence). The ends lost 3 bases at V and 7 bases at J; junction bases unmatched: 11. This CDR3 spans 15 amino acids. Here the CDR3 reads CASSFTGAGGGGYTF. In DNA, the CDR3 is TGTGCCAGCAGCTTTACGGGGGCAGGGGGAGGTGGCTACACCTTC. Using reference TRBV7-9 and TRBJ1-2 for the parts outside the CDR3, the full variable domain is DTGVSQNPRHKITKRGQNVTFRCDPISEHNRLYWYRQTLGQGPEFLTYFQNEAQLEKSRLLSDRFSAERPKGSFSTLEIQRTEQGDSAMYLCASSFTGAGGGGYTFGSGTRLTVV.

With regard to this clone: Because it lacks the conserved phenylalanine or tryptophan at the end, this CDR3 is likely a read error. No DNA is shown, since the ends of the CDR3 on it are uncertain; the CDR3 is the one TCRdb lists. The chain links TRBV27 to TRBJ2-7; the table's D call, TRBD1, was not checked against the DNA. The CDR3 has 15 amino acids, counting both end residues. Germline V CDR1 and CDR2: MNHEY, SMNVEV (reference sequence). The CDR3 sequence: CASSPKYGSAGEEML.

The CDR3 loop reads CASVGTSGTGEQFF. The CDR3 region has the DNA TGCGCCAGCGTAGGGACTAGCGGGACGGGCGAGCAGTTCTTC. The V and J genes are TRBV10-1 and TRBJ2-1; TRBD2 matches 13 bases. Per germline, CDR1 WNHNN and CDR2 SYGVQD (reference sequence). Germline trimming cut 8 bases from V and 10 bases from J; bases unmatched to any gene: 8. CDR3 length equals 14 residues.

The J gene is TRBJ2-7, the V gene TRBV6-1, with 8 nucleotides matching TRBD2. The CDR3 totals 15 residues. Per germline, CDR1 MNHNS and CDR2 SASEGT. V lost 3 bases and J lost 4; bases outside the gene matches: 8. The CDR3 nucleotides read TGTGCCAGCAGTGAGGTCGGGAGGGCCTCGTACGAGCAGTACTTC. Protein product: CASSEVGRASYEQYF.

V gene TRBV5-4 combines with J gene TRBJ2-7; 13 bases are shared with TRBD2. CDR3 length: 16 residues. In germline, CDR1 is SGHNT, CDR2 YYREEE (reference sequence). Trimming cost V 5 bases and J 0 bases; bases outside gene matches: 5. CDR3 loop: CASSSGLAGTSYEQYF. CDR3 DNA: TGTGCCAGCAGTTCGGGACTAGCGGGGACCTCCTACGAGCAGTACTTC.

The chain uses TRBV12-5 and TRBJ2-2; the match to TRBD1 covers 9 bases. V lost 1 base to trimming and J lost 5 bases; unmatched junction nucleotides: 2. The CDR3 sequence is 15 residues long. The V gene's germline CDR1 is LGHNT and CDR2 FRNRAP. CDR3 region: CASGLGGQGTGELFF. In nucleotides, the CDR3 is TGTGCTAGTGGTTTGGGGGGACAGGGAACCGGGGAGCTGTTTTTT. Full variable domain (rest looked up from reference TRBV12-5 and TRBJ2-2): DARVTQTPRHKVTEMGQEVTMRCQPILGHNTVFWYRQTMMQGLELLAYFRNRAPLDDSGMPKDRFSAEMPDATLATLKIQPSEPRDSAVYFCASGLGGQGTGELFFGEGSRLTVL.

The chain has TRBV21-1 and TRBJ1-2; the tabulated D call, TRBD1, remains unverified against the DNA. TRBV21-1 has pseudogene status. The CDR3 spans 14 residues. The CDR3 coding sequence is TGTGCCAGCAGCACCCGACAGGGAAGCAATGGCTACACCTTC. Protein product: CASSTRQGSNGYTF.

This clone appeared once. The CDR3 loop reads CASSPGTINSPLHF. The CDR3 nucleotides are TGCGCCAGCAGCCCTGGGACTATTAATTCACCCCTCCACTTT. The chain recombines TRBV4-1 with TRBJ1-6; D perhaps matches TRBD1 (5 bases). The germline gives CDR1 MGHRA, CDR2 YSYEKL. The CDR3 loop spans 14 amino acids. Between the trimmed V and J ends, which lost 4 bases and 6 bases, there was a span of 10 bases.

This clone was observed a single time. The gene calls are TRBV7-9 and TRBJ2-2; perhaps TRBD2 as D (5 bases). This CDR3 region has 15 residues. The V end lost 5 bases, the J end lost 2 bases, and 12 bases lay between the germline ends. Germline V gene sequence: CDR1 SEHNR, CDR2 FQNEAQ (reference sequence). CDR3 amino acids: CASSLDWYNTGELFF. DNA for the CDR3: TGTGCCAGCAGCCTGGACTGGTATAACACCGGGGAGCTGTTTTTT. The full variable domain, rest sourced from reference TRBV7-9 and TRBJ2-2, is DTGVSQNPRHKITKRGQNVTFRCDPISEHNRLYWYRQTLGQGPEFLTYFQNEAQLEKSRLLSDRFSAERPKGSFSTLEIQRTEQGDSAMYLCASSLDWYNTGELFFGEGSRLTVL.

CDR3 sequence: CASSRGQPNTGELFF. CDR3 nucleotide sequence: TGTGCCAGCAGTCGGGGACAGCCGAACACCGGGGAGCTGTTTTTT. The genes are TRBV28 and TRBJ2-2, with 7 bases matching TRBD1. V lost 5 bases, J lost 0 bases, and 3 bases stayed unmatched. Germline-derived CDR1 and CDR2 are MDHEN and SYDVKM. The CDR3 totals 15 residues.

Written as DNA, the CDR3 is TGTGCCAGCAGTTTATGGGGGGGCTATGGCTACACCTTC. This gives the protein CASSLWGGYGYTF. The chain employs TRBV27 and TRBJ1-2; a weak D match, TRBD1 (5 bases). V was cut by 1 base and J by 4 bases, with 7 bases left in between. The V gene's germline CDR1 is MNHEY and CDR2 SMNVEV (reference sequence). The CDR3 has 13 amino acids.

The chain has TRBV2 and TRBJ2-5; TRBD1 might be the D (6 bases). This CDR3 region has 12 residues. Trimming pared 6 bases from V and 4 bases from J, leaving 9 bases between. In germline, CDR1 is SNHLY, CDR2 FYNNEI. The CDR3 DNA sequence: TGTGCCAGCAGCCTGGACAGAGAGACCCAGTACTTC. Translation gives CASSLDRETQYF.

The rearrangement joins TRBV2 to TRBJ1-2; tentatively, D is TRBD1 (6 bases). Trimming left V 6 bases short and J 6 bases short, with 14 bases between. The V gene's germline CDR1 is SNHLY and CDR2 FYNNEI. The CDR3 extends over 13 amino acids. CDR3 residues: CASRGAGVNGYTF. The CDR3 DNA reads TGTGCCAGCAGGGGGGCAGGGGTGAATGGCTACACCTTC. Full variable domain (rest looked up from reference TRBV2 and TRBJ1-2): EPEVTQTPSHQVTQMGQEVILRCVPISNHLYFYWYRQILGQKVEFLVSFYNNEISEKSEIFDDQFSVERPDGSNFTLKIRSTKLEDSAMYFCASRGAGVNGYTFGSGTRLTVV.